A selection of T cell receptor beta chains follows, all from one sample in a study of early stage breast cancer tumors. Profiled with immunoSEQ multiplex PCR; TCRdb holds only in-frame clones, not every one. The table has 20,000 to 25,000 clones, about 80% seen once; the top ten hold roughly 25%. Sequenced material: blood. The receptors were gathered from a person in their sixties or seventies with breast cancer. Each CDR3 is given with its conserved first and last residue. The D gene is left open where the match is weak. Where a row states a size, it is once, few, many or the class of an expanded clone; other rows omit it.

>TRBD1|-|TRBJ1-5|TRBV7-8
CASRPTGARGNQPQHF
TGTGCCAGCAGACCGACAGGGGCGCGGGGCAATCAGCCCCAGCATTTT
>TRBD2|-|TRBJ2-7|TRBV2
CASSEGLRGAIYEQYF
TGTGCCAGCAGTGAGGGTTTGCGGGGGGCCATCTACGAGCAGTACTTC
>-|-|TRBJ1-4|TRBV5-1
CASSPQMPSEKLFF
TGCGCCAGCAGCCCACAAATGCCTAGTGAAAAACTGTTTTTT
>-|-|TRBJ2-7|TRBV20-1
CSASQGNEQYF
TGCAGTGCTAGTCAGGGCAACGAGCAGTACTTC
>-|-|TRBJ2-5|TRBV5-1
CASSPQGGSQETQYF
TGCGCCAGCAGCCCACAGGGGGGGAGCCAAGAGACCCAGTACTTC
>-|-|TRBJ1-5|TRBV7-2
CASSLATGSRNQPQHF
TGTGCCAGCAGCTTAGCTACAGGGTCACGAAATCAGCCCCAGCATTTT
>TRBD2|-|TRBJ2-5|TRBV15
CATSREEGTSWPGTQYF
TGTGCCACCAGCAGAGAGGAAGGGACTAGCTGGCCGGGGACCCAGTACTTC
>TRBD2|-|TRBJ2-7|TRBV5-5
CASSRGLAGGTYEQYF
TGTGCCAGCAGCCGAGGACTAGCGGGAGGAACCTACGAGCAGTACTTC
>TRBD2|medium-sized|TRBJ2-3|TRBV27
CASSPRLTSGRGDTQYF
TGTGCCAGCAGTCCTCGTCTGACTAGCGGGAGGGGAGATACGCAGTATTTT
>TRBD2|-|TRBJ2-5|TRBV5-4
CASSLETGGPLETQYF
TGTGCCAGCAGCTTGGAGACGGGAGGGCCCCTAGAGACCCAGTACTTC
>-|few|TRBJ1-1|TRBV20-1
CSAILGTAAFF
TGCAGTGCTATCCTGGGCACCGCAGCTTTCTTT
>TRBD2|-|TRBJ2-3|TRBV2
CACHPSGGTDTQYF
TGTGCCTGCCACCCTAGCGGGGGAACAGATACGCAGTATTTT
>-|once|TRBJ1-4|TRBV28
CASSLRGPYEANEKLFF
TGTGCCAGCAGTTTGAGAGGCCCGTACGAGGCTAATGAAAAACTGTTTTTT
>TRBD2|-|TRBJ2-5|TRBV7-6
CASSSPAGGPQETQYF
TGTGCCAGCAGCTCACCGGCGGGGGGGCCCCAAGAGACCCAGTACTTC
>TRBD1|-|TRBJ1-3|TRBV5-1
CASSSDTGVNTIYF
TGCGCCAGCAGCTCGGACACAGGGGTGAACACCATATATTTT